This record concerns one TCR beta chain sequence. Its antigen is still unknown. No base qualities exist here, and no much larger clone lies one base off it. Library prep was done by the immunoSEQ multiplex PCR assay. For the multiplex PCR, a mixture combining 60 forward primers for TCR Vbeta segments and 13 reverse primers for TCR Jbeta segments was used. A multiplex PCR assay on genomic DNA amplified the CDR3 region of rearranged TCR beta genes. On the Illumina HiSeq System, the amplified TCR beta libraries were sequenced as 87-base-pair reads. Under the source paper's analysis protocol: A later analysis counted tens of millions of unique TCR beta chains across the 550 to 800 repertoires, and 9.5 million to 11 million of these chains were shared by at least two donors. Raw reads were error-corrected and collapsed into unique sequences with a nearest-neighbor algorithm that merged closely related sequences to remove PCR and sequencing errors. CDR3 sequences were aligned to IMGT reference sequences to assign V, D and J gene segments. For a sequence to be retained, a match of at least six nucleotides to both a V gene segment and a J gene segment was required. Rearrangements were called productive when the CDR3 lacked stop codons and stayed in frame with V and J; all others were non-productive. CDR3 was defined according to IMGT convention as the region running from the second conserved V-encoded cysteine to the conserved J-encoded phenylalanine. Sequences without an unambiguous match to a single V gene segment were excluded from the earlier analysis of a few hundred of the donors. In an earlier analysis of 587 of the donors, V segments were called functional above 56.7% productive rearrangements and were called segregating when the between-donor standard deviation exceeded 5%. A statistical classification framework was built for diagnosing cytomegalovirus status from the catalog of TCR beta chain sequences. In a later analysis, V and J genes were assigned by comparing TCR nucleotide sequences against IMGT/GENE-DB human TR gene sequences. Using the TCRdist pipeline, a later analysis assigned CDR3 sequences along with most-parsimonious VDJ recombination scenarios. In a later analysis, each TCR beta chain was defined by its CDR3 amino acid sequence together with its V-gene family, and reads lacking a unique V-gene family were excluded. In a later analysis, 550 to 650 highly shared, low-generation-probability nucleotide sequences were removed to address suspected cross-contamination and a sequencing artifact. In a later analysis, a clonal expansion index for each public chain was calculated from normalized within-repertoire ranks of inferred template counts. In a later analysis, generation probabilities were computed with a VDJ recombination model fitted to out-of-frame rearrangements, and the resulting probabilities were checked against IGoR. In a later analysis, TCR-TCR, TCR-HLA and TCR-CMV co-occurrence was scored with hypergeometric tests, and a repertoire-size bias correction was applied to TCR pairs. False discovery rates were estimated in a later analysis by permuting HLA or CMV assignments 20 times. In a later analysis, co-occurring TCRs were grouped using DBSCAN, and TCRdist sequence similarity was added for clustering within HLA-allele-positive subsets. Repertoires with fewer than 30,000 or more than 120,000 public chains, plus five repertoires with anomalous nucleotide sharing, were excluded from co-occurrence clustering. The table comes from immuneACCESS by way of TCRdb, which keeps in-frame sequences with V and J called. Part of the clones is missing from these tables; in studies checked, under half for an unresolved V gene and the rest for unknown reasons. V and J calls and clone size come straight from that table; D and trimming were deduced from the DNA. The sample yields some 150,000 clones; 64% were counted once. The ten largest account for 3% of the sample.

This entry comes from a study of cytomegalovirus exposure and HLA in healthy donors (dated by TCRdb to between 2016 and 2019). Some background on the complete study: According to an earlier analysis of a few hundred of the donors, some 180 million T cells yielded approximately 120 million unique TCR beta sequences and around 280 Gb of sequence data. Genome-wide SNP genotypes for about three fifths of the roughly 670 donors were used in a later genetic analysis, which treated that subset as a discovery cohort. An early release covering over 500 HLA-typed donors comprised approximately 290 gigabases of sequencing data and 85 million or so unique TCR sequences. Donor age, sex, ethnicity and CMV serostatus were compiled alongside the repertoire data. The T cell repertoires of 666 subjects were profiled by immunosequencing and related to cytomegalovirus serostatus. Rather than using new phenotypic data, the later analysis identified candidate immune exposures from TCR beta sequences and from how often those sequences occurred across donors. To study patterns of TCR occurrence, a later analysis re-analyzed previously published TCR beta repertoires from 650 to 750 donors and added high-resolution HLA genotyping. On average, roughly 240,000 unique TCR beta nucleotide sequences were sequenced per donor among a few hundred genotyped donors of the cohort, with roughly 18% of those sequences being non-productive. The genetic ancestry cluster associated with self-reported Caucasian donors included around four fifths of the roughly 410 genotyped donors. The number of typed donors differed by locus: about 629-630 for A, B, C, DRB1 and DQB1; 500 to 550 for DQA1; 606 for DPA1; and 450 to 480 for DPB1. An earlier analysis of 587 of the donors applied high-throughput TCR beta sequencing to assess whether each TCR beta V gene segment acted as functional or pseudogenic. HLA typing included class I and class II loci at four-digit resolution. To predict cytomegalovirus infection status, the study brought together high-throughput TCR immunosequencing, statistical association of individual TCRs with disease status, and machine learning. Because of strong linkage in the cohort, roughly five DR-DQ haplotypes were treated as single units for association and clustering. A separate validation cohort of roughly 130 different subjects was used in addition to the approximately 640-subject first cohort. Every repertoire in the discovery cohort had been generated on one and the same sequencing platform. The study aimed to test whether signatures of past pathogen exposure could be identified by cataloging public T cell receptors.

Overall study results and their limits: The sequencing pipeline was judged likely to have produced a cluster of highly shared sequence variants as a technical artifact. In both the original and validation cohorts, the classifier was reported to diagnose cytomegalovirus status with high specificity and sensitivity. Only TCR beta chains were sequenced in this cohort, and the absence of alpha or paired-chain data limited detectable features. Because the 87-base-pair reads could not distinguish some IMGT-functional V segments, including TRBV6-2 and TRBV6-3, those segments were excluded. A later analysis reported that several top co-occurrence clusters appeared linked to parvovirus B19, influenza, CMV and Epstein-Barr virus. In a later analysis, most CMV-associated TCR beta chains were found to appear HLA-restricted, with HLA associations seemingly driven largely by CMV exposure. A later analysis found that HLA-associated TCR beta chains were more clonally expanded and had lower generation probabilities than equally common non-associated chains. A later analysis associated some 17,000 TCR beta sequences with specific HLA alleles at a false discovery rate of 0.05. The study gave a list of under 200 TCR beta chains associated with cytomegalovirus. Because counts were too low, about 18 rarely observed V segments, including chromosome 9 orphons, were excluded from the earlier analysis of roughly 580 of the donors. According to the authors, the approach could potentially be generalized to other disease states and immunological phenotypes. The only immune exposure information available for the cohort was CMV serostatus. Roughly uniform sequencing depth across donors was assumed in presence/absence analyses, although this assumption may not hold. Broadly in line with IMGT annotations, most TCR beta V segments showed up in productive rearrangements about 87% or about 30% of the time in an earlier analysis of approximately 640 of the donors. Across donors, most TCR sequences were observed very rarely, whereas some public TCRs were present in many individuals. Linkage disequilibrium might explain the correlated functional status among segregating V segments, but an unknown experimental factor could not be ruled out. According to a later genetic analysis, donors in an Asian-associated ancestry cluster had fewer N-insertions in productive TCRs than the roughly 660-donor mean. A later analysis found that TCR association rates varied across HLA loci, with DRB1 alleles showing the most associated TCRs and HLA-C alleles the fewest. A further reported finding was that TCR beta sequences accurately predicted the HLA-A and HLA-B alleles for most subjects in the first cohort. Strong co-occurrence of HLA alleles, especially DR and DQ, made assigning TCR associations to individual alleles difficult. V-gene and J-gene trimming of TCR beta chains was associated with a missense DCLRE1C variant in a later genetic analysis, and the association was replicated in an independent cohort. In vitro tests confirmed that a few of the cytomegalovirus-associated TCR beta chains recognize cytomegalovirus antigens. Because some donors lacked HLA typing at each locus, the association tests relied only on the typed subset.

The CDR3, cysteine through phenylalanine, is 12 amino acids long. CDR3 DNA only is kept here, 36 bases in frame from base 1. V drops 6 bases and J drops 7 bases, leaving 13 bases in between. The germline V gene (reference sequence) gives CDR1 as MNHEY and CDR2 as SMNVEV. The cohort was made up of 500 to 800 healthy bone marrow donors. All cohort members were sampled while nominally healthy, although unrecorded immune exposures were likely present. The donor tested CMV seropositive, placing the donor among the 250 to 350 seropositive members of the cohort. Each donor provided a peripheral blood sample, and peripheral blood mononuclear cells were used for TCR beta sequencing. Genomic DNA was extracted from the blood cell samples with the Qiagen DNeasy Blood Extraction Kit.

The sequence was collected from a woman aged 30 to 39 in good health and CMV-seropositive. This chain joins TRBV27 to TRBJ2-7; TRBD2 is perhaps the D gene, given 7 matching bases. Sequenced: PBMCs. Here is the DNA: TGTGCCAGCAGGGGGGGGGCCATGGAGCAGTACTTC. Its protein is CASRGGAMEQYF.